Listed below are T cell receptor beta chains from one sample, sequenced in a study of esophageal squamous cell carcinoma under preoperative chemotherapy. Using its own MiXCR run on the PCR reads, TCRdb lists one record per CDR3 protein. The data show around 14,000 distinct CDR3 sequences, less than 65% seen once. The sample was collected from a patient given preoperative chemotherapy. All receptors come from a human donor with esophageal squamous cell carcinoma. The donor label of this sample is uncertain. CDR3s include the opening cysteine and the closing phenylalanine or tryptophan. Each record gives: J gene, D gene, clone size, V gene, CDR3 protein, CDR3 DNA. The D gene is left open where the match is weak. Expanded clones get a size class; other rows say once, few or many, or leave the size out.

j_gene: TRBJ2-5
d_gene: .
abundance: .
v_gene: TRBV6-4
CDR3aa: CASSESGEGAKNTQYF
CDR3nt: TGTGCCAGCAGTGAGTCGGGGGAGGGGGCCAAAAACACGCAGTACTTC

j_gene: TRBJ2-3
d_gene: .
abundance: large
v_gene: TRBV6-1
CDR3aa: CASNSGGTQYF
CDR3nt: TGTGCCAGCAACTCCGGAGGCACGCAGTATTTT

j_gene: TRBJ2-2
d_gene: TRBD1
abundance: once
v_gene: TRBV6-1
CDR3aa: CASRTQQGDTGTLFF
CDR3nt: TGTGCCAGCAGAACCCAACAGGGGGACACCGGGACGCTGTTTTTT

j_gene: TRBJ2-3
d_gene: TRBD2
abundance: once
v_gene: TRBV6-1
CDR3aa: CASSGGGAKDTQYF
CDR3nt: TGTGCCAGCTCGGGGGGGGGAGCCAAAGATACTCAGTATTTC

j_gene: TRBJ2-5
d_gene: .
abundance: .
v_gene: TRBV6-1
CDR3aa: CASRRKETQYF
CDR3nt: TGTGCCAGCCGCCGTAAAGAGACCCAGTACTTC

j_gene: TRBJ1-5
d_gene: .
abundance: .
v_gene: TRBV6-1
CDR3aa: CASRSSGQPQNF
CDR3nt: TGTGCCAGCAGGTCCAGCGGTCAGCCCCAGAATTTT

j_gene: TRBJ2-1
d_gene: .
abundance: .
v_gene: TRBV10-3
CDR3aa: CAGSDDGQFF
CDR3nt: TGTGCCGGGAGCGACGATGGGCAGTTCTTC

j_gene: TRBJ2-4
d_gene: TRBD1
abundance: .
v_gene: TRBV7-2
CDR3aa: CASSRGHRGNGDIQYF
CDR3nt: TGTGCCAGCAGCCGAGGGCACAGGGGAAATGGAGACATTCAGTACTTC

j_gene: TRBJ2-4
d_gene: .
abundance: .
v_gene: TRBV10-1
CDR3aa: CAGTGLRAKNTQYF
CDR3nt: TGCGCCGGCACGGGGCTGCGAGCCAAGAACACGCAGTACTTC

j_gene: TRBJ2-2
d_gene: .
abundance: .
v_gene: TRBV6-2/TRBV6-3
CDR3aa: CASSPTTRIVSGELFF
CDR3nt: TGTGCCAGCAGTCCCACGACTAGAATTGTCTCCGGGGAGCTGTTTTTT

j_gene: TRBJ2-3
d_gene: .
abundance: .
v_gene: TRBV6-1
CDR3aa: CASSALAESTDTLYF
CDR3nt: TGTGCCAGCAGTGCACTAGCTGAGAGCACCGATACGCTGTATTTT

j_gene: TRBJ2-1
d_gene: TRBD2
abundance: few
v_gene: TRBV6-1
CDR3aa: CASSLRTSGGSGEQFF
CDR3nt: TGTGCCAGCAGTCTAAGGACTAGCGGGGGGTCCGGTGAGCAGTTCTTC

j_gene: TRBJ2-7
d_gene: .
abundance: few
v_gene: TRBV6-1
CDR3aa: CASSPQAGEGEQYF
CDR3nt: TGTGCCAGCAGCCCTCAAGCAGGGGAAGGGGAGCAGTACTTC

j_gene: TRBJ2-3
d_gene: .
abundance: .
v_gene: TRBV6-1
CDR3aa: CASGEGWGAKDTQYF
CDR3nt: TGTGCCAGCGGTGAGGGGTGGGGAGCGAAAGATACGCAGTATTTT

j_gene: TRBJ2-3
d_gene: .
abundance: once
v_gene: TRBV6-1
CDR3aa: CASSRTGVGAKDIQYF
CDR3nt: TGTGCCAGCAGTCGCACGGGGGTGGGAGCCAAAGATATTCAGTATTTT

j_gene: TRBJ1-1
d_gene: .
abundance: .
v_gene: TRBV6-5
CDR3aa: CASSLAVVGPDTEAFF
CDR3nt: TGTGCCAGCAGTTTGGCAGTGGTAGGACCTGACACTGAAGCTTTCTTT

j_gene: TRBJ2-7
d_gene: TRBD2
abundance: few
v_gene: TRBV7-6
CDR3aa: CASSLEVVLAEQYF
CDR3nt: TGTGCCAGCAGCTTAGAGGTGGTTCTAGCGGAACAGTACTTC

j_gene: TRBJ2-4
d_gene: .
abundance: .
v_gene: TRBV6-1
CDR3aa: CASSEGGARAKNMQYF
CDR3nt: TGTGCCAGCAGTGAAGGGGGGGCGCGAGCCAAAAACATGCAGTATTTC

j_gene: TRBJ2-4
d_gene: .
abundance: .
v_gene: TRBV6-1
CDR3aa: CASGAGRERDIQYF
CDR3nt: TGTGCGAGCGGCGCCGGACGTGAACGAGACATCCAGTACTTC

j_gene: TRBJ2-4
d_gene: .
abundance: .
v_gene: TRBV10-1
CDR3aa: CASGPGTIGKDMQYF
CDR3nt: TGCGCCAGCGGACCGGGGACGATAGGCAAAGATATGCAGTACTTC

j_gene: TRBJ2-3
d_gene: .
abundance: .
v_gene: TRBV6-4
CDR3aa: CASSLGVWAGDMQYF
CDR3nt: TGTGCCAGCAGTCTGGGTGTGTGGGCCGGAGACATGCAGTACTTT

j_gene: TRBJ2-5
d_gene: .
abundance: .
v_gene: TRBV10-3
CDR3aa: CGGRDTETQYF
CDR3nt: TGTGGGGGCCGGGACACAGAGACCCAGTATTTC

j_gene: TRBJ2-3
d_gene: .
abundance: .
v_gene: TRBV11-3
CDR3aa: CASRGRADRDTDTQYF
CDR3nt: TGTGCCAGCAGGGGGCGGGCGGACCGGGACACAGATACGCAGTATTTT

j_gene: TRBJ2-1
d_gene: .
abundance: .
v_gene: TRBV10-3
CDR3aa: CAISEESGFSYNEQFF
CDR3nt: TGTGCCATCAGTGAAGAAAGCGGGTTCTCCTACAATGAGCAGTTCTTC

j_gene: TRBJ2-3
d_gene: TRBD1
abundance: .
v_gene: TRBV6-1
CDR3aa: CASSEAGGQGADTQYF
CDR3nt: TGTGCCAGCAGTGAAGCGGGGGGACAGGGGGCAGATACGCAGTATTTC

j_gene: TRBJ2-1
d_gene: TRBD2
abundance: .
v_gene: TRBV6-1
CDR3aa: CASRRDITSAEQFF
CDR3nt: TGTGCCAGCAGACGAGACATTACTAGCGCCGAGCAGTTCTTC

j_gene: TRBJ2-2
d_gene: TRBD2
abundance: .
v_gene: TRBV7-2
CDR3aa: CASSWTSGFGTGELFF
CDR3nt: TGTGCCAGCAGCTGGACTAGCGGTTTCGGCACCGGGGAGCTGTTTTTT

j_gene: TRBJ2-7
d_gene: .
abundance: few
v_gene: TRBV12-3/TRBV12-4
CDR3aa: CASSLEYEQYF
CDR3nt: TGTGCCAGCAGTTTAGAATACGAGCAGTACTTC

j_gene: TRBJ2-7
d_gene: .
abundance: .
v_gene: TRBV6-1
CDR3aa: CASSARSGAYEQYF
CDR3nt: TGTGCCAGCAGTGCCCGATCGGGGGCCTACGAGCAGTACTTC